The 24 T cell receptor beta chains in this list originate from one sample, sequenced in a study of somatic mutations in cytotoxic T cells in rheumatoid arthritis. The assay was immunoSEQ multiplex PCR, and TCRdb's table has in-frame clones only and misses some. The data contain 2,500 to 3,000 clones, roughly 70% of them singletons. The sample was CD8+ T cells sorted from synovial fluid. The receptors stem from a woman in her late teens or twenties with rheumatoid arthritis.

This clone was counted between two and nine times. The chain joins TRBV10-3 to TRBJ2-7, with 8 bases identical to TRBD2. With V trimmed by 9 bases and J by 4 bases, 11 bases remained unmatched. Per the germline V gene, CDR1 is ENHRY and CDR2 is SYGVKD. The CDR3 spans 14 residues. The DNA of the CDR3 is TGTGCCATTCAAGACGAGCGGGAGCTGTACGAGCAGTACTTC. It translates to CAIQDERELYEQYF.

CDR3 residues: CASKDSSYTEAFF. The CDR3 DNA reads as TGTGCCAGTAAGGACAGTTCCTACACTGAAGCTTTCTTT. The chain has TRBV6-1 and TRBJ1-1; weak D call: TRBD1 (6 bases). The CDR3 length is 13 residues. Trimming cost V 9 bases and J 3 bases, with 14 bases left between them. Germline lookup yields CDR1 MNHNS and CDR2 SASEGT.

The rearrangement links TRBV10-3 to TRBJ1-6, with 8 bases matching TRBD1. This CDR3 comprises 15 residues. Trimming removed 0 bases from V and 9 bases from J; junction bases left unmatched: 4. The germline gives CDR1 ENHRY, CDR2 SYGVKD. This CDR3 is CAISESDRESSPLHF. CDR3 sequence (DNA): TGTGCCATCAGTGAGTCGGACAGGGAGTCTTCACCCCTCCACTTT.

This sequence joins TRBV27 and TRBJ2-2; 7 bases are a match to TRBD2. The V and J ends lost 6 bases and 4 bases, in that order; junction bases with no gene match: 8. The CDR3 length is 15 residues. Germline V gives CDR1 MNHEY, CDR2 SMNVEV (reference sequence). CDR3 sequence reads: CASSSGTIPTGELFF. Written as DNA, the CDR3 is TGTGCCAGCAGCTCCGGGACTATACCCACCGGGGAGCTGTTTTTT.

The V and J genes are TRBV10-2 and TRBJ1-2, with unresolved D. V lost 3 bases and J lost 4, with 18 bases in between. The V gene's germline CDR1 is WSHSY and CDR2 SAAADI. The CDR3 is 16 residues long. The CDR3 nucleotides read TGCGCCAGCAGTGATTATCCATGGCCGGGGTCCTATGGCTACACCTTC. Amino acid sequence: CASSDYPWPGSYGYTF.

Turning to this clone: A junction boundary mismatches the germline segment, possibly from a read error. This rearrangement joins TRBV19 to TRBJ1-5, with D uncertain. Germline V gene sequence: CDR1 LNHDA, CDR2 SQIVND (reference sequence). This CDR3 region has 15 residues. The CDR3 is CASGIQKYSNQPQHF. DNA of the CDR3: TGTGCCAGTGGTATACAGAAATATAGCAATCAGCCCCAGCATTTT.

V and J are TRBV6-5 and TRBJ2-7; TRBD2 agrees at 8 bases. The germline V gene encodes CDR1 MNHEY and CDR2 SVGAGI. The CDR3 is 15 amino acids. V lost 3 bases and J lost 4; bases outside the gene matches: 8. The CDR3, as DNA: TGTGCCAGCAGTTATGACAAGCGGGAGATTTACGAGCAGTACTTC. As protein: CASSYDKREIYEQYF.

The rearrangement links TRBV19 to TRBJ2-5; 9 nucleotides agree with TRBD2. The CDR3 extends over 14 amino acids. V trimming: 5 bases; J trimming: 5 bases; junction bases outside the gene matches: 6. CDR1 is LNHDA and CDR2 is SQIVND in the germline V gene (reference sequence). The CDR3 DNA reads TGTGCCAGTAGTGCCTATAGCGGGAGCGAGACCCAGTACTTC. This gives the protein CASSAYSGSETQYF.

The chain joins TRBV27 to TRBJ1-2; the D is unclear. Per germline, CDR1 MNHEY and CDR2 SMNVEV (reference sequence). Trimming removed 2 bases from V and 2 bases from J, with 9 bases in between. The CDR3 consists of 14 residues. Written as DNA, the CDR3 is TGTGCCAGCAGTTTAGAGGTTACGAACTATGGCTACACCTTC. Protein sequence: CASSLEVTNYGYTF.

The V gene is TRBV2, the J gene TRBJ2-7; no clear D. CDR3 length equals 11 residues. Trimming shortened V by 8 bases and J by 0 bases, and 5 bases separated the two germline ends. Germline values: CDR1 SNHLY, CDR2 FYNNEI. As DNA, the CDR3 is TGTGCCAGCTCTTCCTCCTACGAGCAGTACTTC. This sequence encodes CASSSSYEQYF.

The V call is TRBV19, the J call TRBJ2-2; D is possibly TRBD2 (5 bases). Trimming removed 3 bases from V and 13 bases from J, with 15 bases in between. CDR1 and CDR2 from the germline V gene are LNHDA and SQIVND (reference sequence). This CDR3 contains 13 residues. The CDR3 region is CASSIGWTRGLFF. The DNA of the CDR3 is TGTGCCAGTAGTATTGGATGGACCCGGGGGCTGTTTTTT.

A few counts support this clone. The chain couples TRBV5-1 to TRBJ2-7; TRBD1 matches at 7 bases. J gave up 2 bases and V 3 bases, and 5 bases lay outside the gene matches. In germline, CDR1 is SGHRS, CDR2 YFSETQ. The CDR3 has 14 residues. The CDR3 loop is CASSSGTAPYEQYF. The CDR3 bases are TGCGCCAGCAGCTCTGGGACAGCTCCCTACGAGCAGTACTTC. Supplemented by reference TRBV5-1 and TRBJ2-7, the full variable domain reads KAGVTQTPRYLIKTRGQQVTLSCSPISGHRSVSWYQQTPGQGLQFLFEYFSETQRNKGNFPGRFSGRQFSNSRSEMNVSTLELGDSALYLCASSSGTAPYEQYFGPGTRLTVT.

V and J are TRBV4-3 and TRBJ1-1; no firm D call. The CDR3 is 14 residues long. V was cut by 4 bases and J by 8 bases, with 17 bases left in between. CDR1 and CDR2 (germline): LGHNA, YSLEER. CDR3 region: CASSRTGSGEEAFF. The CDR3 coding sequence is TGCGCCAGCAGCCGTACGGGAAGCGGGGAGGAAGCTTTCTTT.

This clone showed up just a few times. This likely came from a read error, as a far larger clone is one base away. This sample also contains other DNA sequences that code for the same CDR3. The chain combines TRBV11-3 with TRBJ1-1; D ambiguous. The ends were cut back, 6 bases at V and 5 bases at J, with 13 bases in the middle. The CDR3 totals 13 residues. The germline CDR1 and CDR2 sequences are SGHNT and YENEEA. As DNA, the CDR3 is TGTGCCAGCAGTGAGACCGCGGGTACTGAAGCTTTCTTT. This encodes CASSETAGTEAFF.

This clone was counted between two and nine times. The V call is TRBV5-1, the J call TRBJ2-7, with D tentatively TRBD2 (5 bases). The CDR3 is 14 amino acids. V was cut by 0 bases and J by 1 base, with 8 bases left in between. The germline gives CDR1 SGHRS, CDR2 YFSETQ. This CDR3 is CASSLDEGSYEQYF. For the CDR3, the DNA is TGCGCCAGCAGCTTGGATGAGGGATCCTACGAGCAGTACTTC.

The chain uses TRBV6-4 and TRBJ2-1, with 9 bases aligning to TRBD1. Germline-derived CDR1 and CDR2 are MRHNA and SNTAGT. J was trimmed by 6 bases and V by 0 bases; bases with no gene match: 0. This CDR3 contains 14 residues. The CDR3 sequence is CASSDSTGGNEQFF. CDR3 DNA sequence: TGTGCCAGCAGTGACTCGACAGGGGGCAATGAGCAGTTCTTC.

This clone was counted once. The CDR3 loop is CASSSPRDREINYGYTF. DNA for the CDR3: TGTGCCAGCAGTTCGCCCCGGGACAGAGAAATTAACTATGGCTACACCTTC. This chain connects TRBV28 to TRBJ1-2, with 7 nucleotides matching TRBD1. The V segment lost 4 bases and the J segment 1 base; nucleotides outside the gene matches: 12. CDR1 is MDHEN, CDR2 SYDVKM, per germline. This CDR3 has 17 residues.

The genes are TRBV4-1 and TRBJ2-1; TRBD2 agrees at 11 bases. This CDR3 spans 16 amino acids. Germline CDR1 and CDR2: MGHRA and YSYEKL. The ends lost 4 bases at V and 8 bases at J; junction bases unmatched: 10. CDR3 residues: CASSRVLAGAVDEQFF. The CDR3, as DNA: TGCGCCAGCAGCCGAGTACTAGCGGGGGCGGTTGATGAGCAGTTCTTC.

J is TRBJ2-7 and V is TRBV5-1; the match to TRBD1 covers 7 bases. The V gene end was trimmed by 4 bases and the J gene end by 4 bases; junction bases not matched to a gene: 14. The CDR3 runs 16 residues. Germline V gene data show CDR1 as SGHRS and CDR2 as YFSETQ. CDR3 DNA sequence: TGCGCCAGCAGCCCACAACAGGGGCAAGCATCGTACGAGCAGTACTTC. Protein sequence: CASSPQQGQASYEQYF.

This clone was detected only a few times. The genes are TRBV29-1 and TRBJ2-1, with a possible D match to TRBD1 (6 bases). V was pared by 7 bases and J by 9 bases, with 16 bases between. Germline V lookup: CDR1 SQVTM, CDR2 ANQGSEA. CDR3 length: 12 amino acids. CDR3 bases: TGCAGCGCCCCAAAACAGGGTACTGAGCAGTTCTTC. It yields the protein CSAPKQGTEQFF.

This clone is medium-sized in the sample. The gene calls are TRBV4-3 and TRBJ2-5; D is unresolved. Germline V gene lookup returns CDR1 LGHNA and CDR2 YSLEER. Trimming pared 8 bases from V and 5 bases from J, leaving 9 bases between. The length of the CDR3 is 11 residues. The CDR3 DNA reads TGCGCCAGCTCCCCCGAGGAGACCCAGTACTTC. This codes for CASSPEETQYF.

The chain uses TRBV6-5 and TRBJ2-7, with D maybe TRBD1 (5 bases). The CDR3 runs 13 residues. V lost 5 bases to trimming and J lost 9 bases, with 17 bases between them. Per germline, CDR1 MNHEY and CDR2 SVGAGI. The CDR3 region is CASSDGASLGQYF. Here the CDR3 DNA reads TGTGCCAGCAGTGATGGGGCCTCCTTGGGGCAGTACTTC.

The chain has TRBV2 and TRBJ1-2; D unresolved. This CDR3 contains 13 residues. The V end was cut by 2 bases, the J end by 4 bases, with 8 bases between. CDR1 SNHLY and CDR2 FYNNEI come from the germline V gene. The CDR3 DNA sequence: TGTGCCAGCAGTGAATGGCAGTGCTATGGCTACACCTTC. Translation: CASSEWQCYGYTF.

Within the sample, this clone is large. The chain has TRBV6-5 and TRBJ1-1, with D possibly TRBD1 on 6 matching bases. Trimming removed 3 bases from V and 5 bases from J, with 16 bases in between. Germline-derived CDR1 and CDR2 are MNHEY and SVGAGI. This CDR3 has 15 residues. CDR3 coding DNA: TGTGCCAGCAGTTATCTTAGTACAGGGCGAACTGAAGCTTTCTTT. Translation gives CASSYLSTGRTEAFF.